One and the same sample provided the 5 T cell receptor beta chains below, sequenced in a study of PD-1 blockade in classical Hodgkin lymphoma. Time point of the sample: cycle 4 day 1 (C4D1), after five to seven weeks of nivolumab. Each patient relapsed following autologous stem cell transplantation, and prior brentuximab vedotin exposure differed. TCRdb's table, derived via immunoSEQ multiplex PCR, lists solely in-frame clones and lacks some. Of tens of thousands of clones listed, around 90% were seen once; the top ten hold around 8.1%. The sequencing here drew on peripheral blood mononuclear cells (PBMCs), taken before the fourth cycle of nivolumab. All receptors come from a human donor with classical Hodgkin lymphoma.

This chain uses TRBV5-1 with TRBJ2-5; D perhaps matches TRBD2 (5 bases). Trimming removed 4 bases from V and 8 bases from J, with 15 bases in between. The CDR3 runs 13 residues. CDR1 is SGHRS, CDR2 YFSETQ, per germline. CDR3 sequence: CASSAGHSGTQYF. For the CDR3, the DNA is TGCGCCAGCAGCGCCGGTCATTCGGGAACCCAGTACTTC.

V usage is TRBV28 and J usage is TRBJ2-2; the D is unclear. The V gene's germline CDR1 is MDHEN and CDR2 SYDVKM. The CDR3 extends over 11 amino acids. Trimming pared 6 bases from V and 9 bases from J, leaving 8 bases between. The CDR3 DNA sequence: TGTGCCAGCAGATCCGTCAGGGAGCTGTTTTTT. This codes for CASRSVRELFF.

This chain uses TRBV12-5 with TRBJ1-5; no clear D gene. V gave up 0 bases and J gave up 7 bases, with 4 bases separating them. Germline loops: CDR1 LGHNT, CDR2 FRNRAP. The CDR3 is 12 amino acids. DNA for the CDR3: TGTGCTAGTGGTTTGGTATACCAGCCCCAGCATTTT. Amino acid sequence: CASGLVYQPQHF.

V and J are TRBV5-1 and TRBJ2-5; D gene ambiguous. This CDR3 spans 13 amino acids. Looked up from germline, CDR1 is SGHRS and CDR2 is YFSETQ. The ends were cut back, 2 bases at V and 3 bases at J, with 8 bases in the middle. The CDR3 spells CASSFGRKETQYF. As DNA, the CDR3 is TGCGCCAGCAGCTTCGGCCGTAAAGAGACCCAGTACTTC.

The chain uses TRBV7-9 and TRBJ1-6; TRBD1 aligns across 9 bases. The ends lost 4 bases at V and 8 bases at J; junction bases unmatched: 9. CDR3 size: 16 residues. Germline V gene data show CDR1 as SEHNR and CDR2 as FQNEAQ (reference sequence). This chain's CDR3 is CASSSTTGGKDSPLHF. CDR3 DNA sequence: TGTGCCAGCAGCTCGACGACAGGGGGGAAGGATTCACCCCTCCACTTT.